The present T cell receptor beta chain was sequenced within a study of T cell changes during pregnancy in multiple sclerosis. Repertoires were generated with immunoSEQ multiplex PCR, while TCRdb's copy carries only in-frame clones and drops some. The sample records around 57,000 clones, about 90% being singletons. Trimming pared 6 bases from V and 2 bases from J, leaving 6 bases between. The CDR3 has 12 amino acids. CDR1 MNHEY and CDR2 SVGAGI come from the germline V gene. V is TRBV6-5 and J is TRBJ2-3; no clear D gene. This receptor was identified in a female donor in good health, enrolled as a control in a pregnancy study. The sequenced sample was CD4+ T cells from peripheral blood mononuclear cells, obtained after pregnancy. DNA of the CDR3: TGTGCCAGCAGATCTTCCACAGATACGCAGTATTTT. Its protein is CASRSSTDTQYF.